This note documents a single TCR beta chain sequence. Profiling relied on immunoSEQ multiplex PCR, and the TCRdb table lists in-frame clones only, not all of them. The table lists around 170,000 clones, roughly nine tenths of them singletons. The data derive from a study of control samples from healthy donors and cancer patients. Per germline, CDR1 SGHRS and CDR2 YFSETQ. CDR3 size: 17 residues. Trimming cost V 0 bases and J 1 base; bases outside gene matches: 6. The chain employs TRBV5-1 and TRBJ2-2; 7 bases match TRBD2. This receptor was identified in a woman aged 25-40 years in good health. Sequencing was done on a sample of blood. The CDR3 protein is CASSLGNAGVNTGELFF. The CDR3 nucleotides are TGCGCCAGCAGCTTGGGGAACGCGGGAGTGAACACCGGGGAGCTGTTTTTT.